The entry below describes one TCR beta chain. This sample is drawn from a study of blood T cell repertoires in COVID-19. Whole-study context: T cells, B-cell-depleted T cells, or PBMCs provided the cDNA or gDNA that served as material.

The V gene's germline CDR1 is SNHLY and CDR2 FYNNEI. The CDR3 loop spans 16 amino acids. The germline V and J ends were trimmed by 5 bases and 0 bases, with 15 bases remaining between them. The authors' processing: Nucleated cell number was recorded as an estimate derived from reference gene primer amplification. The protocol was immunoSEQ multiplex PCR, while the TCRdb copy is restricted to in-frame clones and leaves out a portion. Clone size and the V and J calls come from that table; the DNA yielded D and trimming. The table lists about 360,000 clones, 87% of them singletons. This TCR was recovered from a man aged 25-45 years who had recovered from COVID-19. The sample was PBMCs or T cells enriched from blood (not recorded which). The chain recombines TRBV2 with TRBJ2-3; TRBD1 might be the D (6 bases). CDR3 sequence: CASSKTGHSSTDTQYF. DNA for the CDR3: TGTGCCAGCAGTAAAACAGGGCACTCTAGCACAGATACGCAGTATTTT.